One sample yielded the 5 T cell receptor beta chains listed below, sequenced in a study of regulatory T cells in long-lasting Graves disease. Time point given: newly diagnosed GD, antithyroid drugs for less than 3 months. PBMC-extracted RNA yielded the TCR library. With iRepertoire HTBI primers and Arm-PCR of CDR3 regions, TCR beta libraries were built. TCRdb independently ran MiXCR on the multiplex PCR reads; one entry per CDR3 protein. The table shows over 500,000 distinct CDR3 sequences, with 16% occurring only once. This same sample was also part of a study on T cells in Graves' hyperthyroidism and ophthalmopathy.

Sequences were derived from peripheral blood mononuclear cells (PBMCs), sampled at new diagnosis, from a patient treated with antithyroid drugs. The receptors come from a woman aged 25 to 39 with Graves disease.

The rearrangement joins TRBV6-5 to TRBJ2-7; unclear D gene. The V gene's germline CDR1 is MNHEY and CDR2 SVGAGI. V gave up 4 bases and J gave up 6 bases, with 10 bases separating them. The CDR3 has 12 amino acids. CDR3 DNA sequence: TGTGCCAGCAGTTCCCCTCAAATCGAGCAGTACTTC. It encodes CASSSPQIEQYF.

This clonotype occurred many times. V usage is TRBV20-1 and J usage is TRBJ2-1, with 7 bases that match TRBD2. The trim removed 0 bases at V and 9 bases at J, leaving 2 bases unmatched. The germline CDR1 and CDR2 sequences are DFQATT and SNEGSKA (reference sequence). The CDR3 loop spans 12 amino acids. The CDR3 DNA is TGCAGTGCTAGAGATCGGGGGGTTGAGCAGTTCTTC. As protein: CSARDRGVEQFF.

This clonotype has at least ten counts. V is TRBV12-5 and J is TRBJ1-5; 9 bases match TRBD1. The CDR3 is 14 residues long. Trimming removed 4 bases from V and 15 bases from J; junction bases left unmatched: 13. Germline V gives CDR1 LGHNT, CDR2 FRNRAP. Written as DNA, the CDR3 is TGTGCTAGTGGTTCGTCCGGGACAGGGCGCTATTGGCATTTT. Its protein is CASGSSGTGRYWHF.

This clonotype was detected only a few times. This rearrangement joins TRBV24-1 to TRBJ1-3; D unclear. Trimming took off 4 bases at V and 0 bases at J, with 9 bases between the two ends. The CDR3 has 15 amino acids. Looked up from germline, CDR1 is KGHDR and CDR2 is SFDVKD. The CDR3 sequence is CATSEGSASGNTIYF. The CDR3 coding sequence is TGTGCCACCAGTGAGGGCAGTGCCTCTGGAAACACCATATATTTT.

This clonotype was seen at least ten times. The genes are TRBV20-1 and TRBJ2-2; 9 positions agree with TRBD1. V was clipped by 6 bases and J by 5 bases; unmatched bases: 16. The CDR3 runs to 17 residues. Looked up from germline, CDR1 is DFQATT and CDR2 is SNEGSKA (reference sequence). In DNA, the CDR3 is TGCAGTGCGAGGGACAGGGTCAACGGTTTTCAGACCGGGGAGCTGTTTTTT. Protein: CSARDRVNGFQTGELFF.